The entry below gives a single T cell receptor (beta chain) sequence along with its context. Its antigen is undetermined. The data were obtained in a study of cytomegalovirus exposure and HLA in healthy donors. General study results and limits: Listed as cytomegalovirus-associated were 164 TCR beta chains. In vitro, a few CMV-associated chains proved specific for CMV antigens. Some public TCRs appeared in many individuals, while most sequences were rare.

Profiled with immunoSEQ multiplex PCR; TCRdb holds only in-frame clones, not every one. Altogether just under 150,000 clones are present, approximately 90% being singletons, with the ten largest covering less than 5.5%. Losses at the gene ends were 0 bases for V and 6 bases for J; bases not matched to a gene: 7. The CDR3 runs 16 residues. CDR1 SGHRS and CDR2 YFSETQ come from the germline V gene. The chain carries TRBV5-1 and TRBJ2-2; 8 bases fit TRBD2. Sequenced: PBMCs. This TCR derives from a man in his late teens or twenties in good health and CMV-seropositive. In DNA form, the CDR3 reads TGCGCCAGCAGCTTGGCCACGCGGGGGGCCCCCGGGGAGCTGTTTTTT. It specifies CASSLATRGAPGELFF.